This T cell receptor beta chain is from a study of T-cell memory formation after mild COVID-19. Using its own MiXCR run on the 5' RACE reads, TCRdb lists one record per CDR3 protein. Counted here are some 350,000 distinct CDR3 sequences, over 10% occurring once; the ten biggest clones make up about a fifth. CDR3 length equals 13 residues. The V gene end was trimmed by 5 bases and the J gene end by 8 bases; junction bases not matched to a gene: 7. The germline gives CDR1 SQVTM, CDR2 ANQGSEA. This clonotype was sampled from a young man who had mild COVID-19 (a few samples of this study predate the infection). Cell type and time point are not known. The chain combines TRBV29-1 with TRBJ1-4; TRBD1 matches at 8 bases. The sequencing input was PBMCs or a T cell subset sorted from them (not recorded which). CDR3 sequence: CSVPGQAKEKLFF. CDR3 nucleotides: TGCAGCGTTCCGGGACAGGCAAAGGAAAAACTGTTTTTT.